The rows below give T cell receptor beta chains drawn from one sample of a study of CD4 and CD8 cells across lung adenocarcinoma regions. TCRdb re-derived calls from the PCR reads in MiXCR, one entry per CDR3 protein. The repertoire holds about 12,000 distinct CDR3 sequences, with over 45% as singletons. Sequencing used CD8+ T cells from the margin of a lung tumor. Receptors originate from a male donor with lung adenocarcinoma. The CD4 and CD8 labels of this study may be unreliable. The CDR3 runs from the conserved cysteine through the conserved F or W. D genes are given only for firm matches. Clone size is shown for a subset of rows, as once, few, many or a class of expanded clone.

DNA: TGTGCCAGTCGGACGAGGGGGGGTGGCCCAGAGACGCAGTATTTT
CDR3: CASRTRGGGPETQYF
D: NA
size: NA
J: TRBJ2-3
V: TRBV6-1

DNA: TGTGCCAGCTCAGCACAGGCCCTCATGAACACTGAAGCTTTCTTT
CDR3: CASSAQALMNTEAFF
D: NA
size: once
J: TRBJ1-1
V: TRBV18

DNA: TGTGCCAGCAGCTTTACACAGGGAAACAATGAGCAGTTCTTC
CDR3: CASSFTQGNNEQFF
D: NA
size: medium-sized
J: TRBJ2-1
V: TRBV7-2

DNA: TGTGCCAGCAGTTACTCGGCCCAAGAGACCCAGTTCTTC
CDR3: CASSYSAQETQFF
D: NA
size: once
J: TRBJ2-1
V: TRBV6-5

DNA: TGTGCCGGCAGTGGGGGGAGTGGGGAGGATACCCAGTACTTC
CDR3: CAGSGGSGEDTQYF
D: NA
size: NA
J: TRBJ2-5
V: TRBV6-1

DNA: TGTGCCAGCAGTGGGGTAGCGGGCGGACCCCCAGAGACGCAGTACTTC
CDR3: CASSGVAGGPPETQYF
D: TRBD2
size: once
J: TRBJ2-7
V: TRBV6-1

DNA: TGTGCCAGCAGTGCCCCTATTTGGACTAGCGGGCTGACCGGGGAGCTGTTTTTT
CDR3: CASSAPIWTSGLTGELFF
D: TRBD2
size: NA
J: TRBJ2-2
V: TRBV25-1

DNA: TGTGCCAGCAGCCAAGACGGGAACACCGGGGAGCTGTTTTTT
CDR3: CASSQDGNTGELFF
D: NA
size: NA
J: TRBJ2-2
V: TRBV3-1

DNA: TGTGCCAGCAGCTTGTTACCTACTAAGACTGAAGCTTTCTTT
CDR3: CASSLLPTKTEAFF
D: NA
size: medium-sized
J: TRBJ1-1
V: TRBV6-1

DNA: TGTGCCAGCAGTGATCTAGCGCTCGGCACAGATACGCAGTATTTT
CDR3: CASSDLALGTDTQYF
D: NA
size: NA
J: TRBJ2-3
V: TRBV6-1

DNA: TGTGCCTTGACCGTGCACGGTGGGGGGTACATTCAGTACTTC
CDR3: CALTVHGGGYIQYF
D: NA
size: NA
J: TRBJ2-4
V: TRBV30

DNA: TGTGCCAGCAGTGAAATAATGAAGTTCGCAGATACGCAGTATTTC
CDR3: CASSEIMKFADTQYF
D: NA
size: NA
J: TRBJ2-3
V: TRBV6-1

DNA: TGTGCCAGCAGTGAAGATACTAGCGGCCCCTACAATGAGCAGTTCTTC
CDR3: CASSEDTSGPYNEQFF
D: TRBD2
size: many
J: TRBJ2-1
V: TRBV27

DNA: TGTGCCAGCAGTTACTTCTTGGGGGGCGGCACAGATACGCAGTATTTT
CDR3: CASSYFLGGGTDTQYF
D: NA
size: NA
J: TRBJ2-3
V: TRBV6-5

DNA: TGTGCCAGCAGCTTATGGGGGAGGGAGACCTACGAGCAGTACTTC
CDR3: CASSLWGRETYEQYF
D: TRBD2
size: medium-sized
J: TRBJ2-7
V: TRBV11-2

DNA: TGCGCCAGCAGCTTAAAACCGGGACTAGCGAGACTCAATGAGCAGTTCTTC
CDR3: CASSLKPGLARLNEQFF
D: TRBD2
size: few
J: TRBJ2-1
V: TRBV5-1

DNA: TGCGCCAGCAGCCAAGTGGGTCGGGAGGCCCGTCGCTATGAGCAGTTCTTC
CDR3: CASSQVGREARRYEQFF
D: TRBD2
size: many
J: TRBJ2-1
V: TRBV4-1